The 28 T cell receptor beta chains in this list originate from one sample, sequenced in a study of cytotoxic CD8 clonotypes in ibrutinib-treated CLL. The method was immunoSEQ multiplex PCR; TCRdb's version includes in-frame clones alone and lacks a portion of them. The sample shows roughly 330,000 clones, roughly 71% of them seen only once. The sequenced sample was PBMCs, obtained after 36 months of ibrutinib treatment. All receptors come from a human donor with chronic lymphocytic leukemia.

The chain couples TRBV9 to TRBJ1-4; D is unclear. CDR1 is SGDLS, CDR2 YYNGEE, per germline. V was cut by 0 bases and J by 2 bases, with 2 bases left in between. The CDR3 totals 13 residues. CDR3 sequence reads: CASSVGTNEKLFF. The CDR3 region has the DNA TGTGCCAGCAGCGTAGGGACTAATGAAAAACTGTTTTTT.

The chain is built from TRBV10-3 and TRBJ1-3; D uncertain. Looked up from germline, CDR1 is ENHRY and CDR2 is SYGVKD. The CDR3 spans 18 residues. Between the trimmed V and J ends, which lost 0 bases and 0 bases, there was a span of 15 bases. CDR3 bases: TGTGCCATCAGTGAGTCGAGATCATATGCGAGCTCTGGAAACACCATATATTTT. Its protein product is CAISESRSYASSGNTIYF.

This rearrangement joins TRBV16 to TRBJ1-1; possible D gene TRBD1, 6 bases. The CDR3 covers 15 residues. Trimming took 3 bases from V and 0 from J, leaving 11 bases between them. The germline CDR1 and CDR2 sequences are KGHSY and FQNENV. The CDR3 reads CASSHSRGMNTEAFF. The CDR3 nucleotides read TGTGCCAGCAGCCACTCCAGGGGCATGAACACTGAAGCTTTCTTT.

The J gene is TRBJ1-5, the V gene TRBV6-5; 7 bases are shared with TRBD1. The CDR3 contains 14 residues. Germline-derived CDR1 and CDR2 are MNHEY and SVGAGI. V was clipped by 5 bases and J by 4 bases; unmatched bases: 5. The CDR3 DNA reads TGTGCCAGCAGTCCACGACAGGGAAATCAGCCCCAGCATTTT. It specifies CASSPRQGNQPQHF.

The rearrangement uses TRBV27 and TRBJ2-3; D may match TRBD1 or TRBD2 (5 bases each). The CDR3 has 14 amino acids. The ends were cut back, 9 bases at V and 2 bases at J, with 15 bases in the middle. Germline V CDR1 and CDR2: MNHEY, SMNVEV (reference sequence). Here the CDR3 DNA reads TGTGCCAGTACCGAGGGGAGAAACACAGATACGCAGTATTTT. Translated, it gives CASTEGRNTDTQYF.

J is TRBJ2-7 and V is TRBV11-3; perhaps TRBD1 as D (6 bases). V was pared by 5 bases and J by 6 bases, with 8 bases between. The CDR3 has 11 residues. Per the germline V gene, CDR1 is SGHNT and CDR2 is YENEEA. CDR3 amino acids: CASSQGREQYF. The CDR3, as DNA: TGTGCCAGCAGCCAGGGGCGCGAGCAGTACTTC.

V and J are TRBV27 and TRBJ1-6, with D unclear. Germline V gene lookup returns CDR1 MNHEY and CDR2 SMNVEV (reference sequence). This CDR3 has 12 residues. V was shortened by 10 bases and J by 11 bases, with 15 bases between the two germline ends. The CDR3 region is CATPGEEPPLHF. DNA for the CDR3: TGTGCCACCCCCGGGGAGGAGCCACCCCTCCACTTT.

The J gene is TRBJ2-4, the V gene TRBV7-2; possible D gene TRBD1, 5 bases. The CDR3 is 14 residues long. Trimming stripped 0 bases from V and 10 bases from J, with 13 bases between. Germline lookup yields CDR1 SGHTA and CDR2 FQGNSA. The chain's CDR3 is CASSLARQRSIQYF. The DNA for the CDR3 is TGTGCCAGCAGCTTAGCCCGACAGCGCTCAATTCAGTACTTC.

The chain employs TRBV9 and TRBJ2-7; D is undetermined. In germline, CDR1 is SGDLS, CDR2 YYNGEE. Deletions cut 4 bases from V and 0 bases from J, with 11 bases between. The CDR3 runs 14 residues. CDR3 protein: CASSPRVSSYEQYF. The CDR3 region has the DNA TGTGCCAGCAGCCCCCGAGTCAGCTCCTACGAGCAGTACTTC.

V gene TRBV6-1 combines with J gene TRBJ1-5, with D possibly TRBD1 on 6 matching bases. Germline CDR1 reads MNHNS; CDR2 reads SASEGT. CDR3 length: 14 residues. The germline V and J ends were trimmed by 7 bases and 3 bases, with 13 bases remaining between them. Here the CDR3 reads CASTSTGFNQPQHF. CDR3 nucleotide sequence: TGTGCCAGCACATCGACAGGTTTCAATCAGCCCCAGCATTTT.

The chain employs TRBV9 and TRBJ2-1; 8 nucleotides line up with TRBD1. Germline CDR1 reads SGDLS; CDR2 reads YYNGEE. The CDR3 covers 15 residues. V gave up 4 bases and J gave up 3 bases; unmatched junction bases: 6. In nucleotides, the CDR3 is TGTGCCAGCAGCCAAGGACAGGGCGACTACAATGAGCAGTTCTTC. Translating gives CASSQGQGDYNEQFF.

The chain employs TRBV6-1 and TRBJ1-3; 10 nucleotides match TRBD1. Germline assignment: CDR1 MNHNS and CDR2 SASEGT. The CDR3 consists of 14 residues. The trim removed 10 bases at V and 3 bases at J, leaving 6 bases unmatched. This CDR3 reads CATRRDRGGNTIYF. For the CDR3, the DNA is TGTGCCACCCGGAGGGACAGGGGTGGAAACACCATATATTTT.

The rearrangement joins TRBV6-5 to TRBJ1-5; TRBD1 is a possible D gene (5 bases). The V gene lost 5 bases and the J gene lost 2 bases, with 7 bases spanning the gap. Per germline, CDR1 MNHEY and CDR2 SVGAGI. CDR3 size: 13 residues. The CDR3 sequence is CASSRTRNQPQHF. Written as DNA, the CDR3 is TGTGCCAGCAGTCGGACACGCAATCAGCCCCAGCATTTT.

The chain joins TRBV4-1 to TRBJ2-2; the D gene is possibly TRBD1 (6 bases). The V and J ends lost 1 base and 3 bases respectively, with 15 bases between them. Germline assignment: CDR1 MGHRA and CDR2 YSYEKL. This CDR3 is 17 amino acids long. CDR3 sequence reads: CASSQAPRGRDTGELFF. CDR3 bases: TGCGCCAGCAGCCAAGCCCCCAGGGGTAGGGACACCGGGGAGCTGTTTTTT.

To note about this clone: Additional DNA sequences in this sample encode the identical CDR3. The chain links TRBV11-3 to TRBJ2-5; 15 bases match TRBD2. Germline CDR1 is SGHNT and CDR2 is YENEEA. The CDR3 covers 16 residues. Germline trimming cut 4 bases from V and 2 bases from J; bases unmatched to any gene: 2. The CDR3 DNA reads TGTGCCAGCAGCTCCGGACTAGCGGGGGGGCAAGAGACCCAGTACTTC. The encoded protein is CASSSGLAGGQETQYF.

This clone was recorded a few times. The chain couples TRBV7-2 to TRBJ1-2, with a possible D match to TRBD1 (6 bases). The V and J ends lost 1 base and 8 bases respectively, with 14 bases between them. This CDR3 is built from 14 residues. CDR1 and CDR2 from the germline V gene are SGHTA and FQGNSA. The CDR3 loop is CASSLVQGSGGYTF. Here the CDR3 DNA reads TGTGCCAGCAGCTTAGTACAGGGATCTGGCGGCTACACCTTC. Based on the CDR3 plus reference TRBV7-2 and TRBJ1-2, the full variable domain is GAGVSQSPSNKVTEKGKDVELRCDPISGHTALYWYRQSLGQGLEFLIYFQGNSAPDKSGLPSDRFSAERTGGSVSTLTIQRTQQEDSAVYLCASSLVQGSGGYTFGSGTRLTVV.

The genes are TRBV5-1 and TRBJ1-4; no clear D. Germline assignment: CDR1 SGHRS and CDR2 YFSETQ. With 0 bases removed from V and 6 bases from J, the gap between germline ends came to 9 bases. CDR3 length equals 14 residues. The CDR3 nucleotides are TGCGCCAGCAGCTTGGCTCCCCCGCATGAAAAACTGTTTTTT. Its protein product is CASSLAPPHEKLFF.

The chain recombines TRBV7-3 with TRBJ2-1, with TRBD2 identical over 8 bases. The CDR3 runs to 17 residues. Germline V gene lookup returns CDR1 SGHTA and CDR2 FQGTGA. V was clipped by 9 bases and J by 0 bases; unmatched bases: 13. The CDR3 bases are TGTGCCAGAAAACTAGCGGACACACTAATCTCCTACAATGAGCAGTTCTTC. Its translation is CARKLADTLISYNEQFF.

The genes are TRBV7-9 and TRBJ2-3, with D possibly TRBD1 on 6 matching bases. CDR3 length: 19 residues. Deletions cut 5 bases from V and 6 bases from J, with 30 bases between. The germline V gene encodes CDR1 SEHNR and CDR2 FQNEAQ (reference sequence). The CDR3 nucleotides are TGTGCCAGCAGCCTGCGCGTGCTAGTTGATGCAGGGGCGAGGGATACGCAGTATTTT. Residues: CASSLRVLVDAGARDTQYF.

The chain joins TRBV18 to TRBJ2-5, with D unresolved. V shed 0 bases and J shed 4 bases, with 9 bases lying between them. This CDR3 region has 14 residues. The germline V gene has CDR1 KGHSH and CDR2 LQKENI. In DNA, the CDR3 is TGTGCCAGCTCACCACCGTCAGCGATAGAGACCCAGTACTTC. Translated, it gives CASSPPSAIETQYF.

The chain carries TRBV21-1 and TRBJ2-7; TRBD1 reflects the table's D call only, with no check against the DNA. TRBV21-1 is tagged as a pseudogene. The CDR3 totals 18 residues. The CDR3 spells CASSKKGMRRGRLYEQYF. The CDR3 DNA reads TGTGCCAGCAGCAAAAAGGGCATGAGGAGGGGGCGTCTCTACGAGCAGTACTTC.

The chain uses TRBV19 and TRBJ2-2, with 11 bases matching TRBD2. The CDR3 runs to 19 residues. V gave up 0 bases and J gave up 3 bases; unmatched junction bases: 9. CDR1 and CDR2 from the germline V gene are LNHDA and SQIVND (reference sequence). The CDR3 reads CASSIDLTSGAWDTGELFF. As DNA, the CDR3 is TGTGCCAGTAGTATAGATCTGACTAGCGGGGCATGGGACACCGGGGAGCTGTTTTTT.

The gene calls are TRBV7-8 and TRBJ1-1; no clear D. V lost 5 bases, J lost 11 bases, and 15 bases lay in between. This CDR3 is built from 12 residues. Germline V lookup: CDR1 SGHVS, CDR2 FQNEAQ. CDR3 sequence (DNA): TGTGCCAGCAGCCGTGGCGTCAACAAGGCTTTCTTT. It specifies CASSRGVNKAFF.

This clone was found a few times. This chain connects TRBV28 to TRBJ2-7; D gene ambiguous. V dropped 3 bases and J dropped 3 bases, with 6 bases sitting between them. The CDR3 runs to 12 residues. Germline-derived CDR1 and CDR2 are MDHEN and SYDVKM. The CDR3 is CASSFPFYEQYF. The CDR3 DNA is TGTGCCAGCAGTTTCCCATTCTACGAGCAGTACTTC.

This chain uses TRBV7-2 with TRBJ2-3, with D unclear. V lost 4 bases to trimming and J lost 0 bases, with 11 bases between them. The CDR3 totals 15 residues. The germline CDR1 and CDR2 sequences are SGHTA and FQGNSA. CDR3 in amino acids: CASSSERYSTDTQYF. The CDR3 nucleotides read TGTGCCAGCAGCTCGGAGCGCTACAGCACAGATACGCAGTATTTT.

In this sample, this clone turned up a few times. Within the sample, other DNA sequences also encode this same CDR3. This chain links TRBV5-1 with TRBJ2-7; no clear D gene. The V and J ends lost 0 bases and 2 bases respectively, with 6 bases between them. Germline lookup yields CDR1 SGHRS and CDR2 YFSETQ. This CDR3 contains 13 residues. Here the CDR3 DNA reads TGCGCCAGCAGCTTGGATCCAACCTACGAGCAGTACTTC. Residues: CASSLDPTYEQYF.

The rearrangement links TRBV28 to TRBJ2-1; 9 nucleotides align to TRBD2. CDR3 length equals 17 residues. Germline CDR1 and CDR2: MDHEN and SYDVKM. Trimming took 1 base from V and 7 from J; bases not matched to a gene: 11. CDR3: CASSLSGGGRARNEQFF. The CDR3 region has the DNA TGTGCCAGCAGTTTATCCGGGGGCGGGAGGGCCCGGAATGAGCAGTTCTTC.

This clone was seen only a few times. This sequence joins TRBV2 and TRBJ2-2; 8 bases fit TRBD1. Germline CDR1 SNHLY, CDR2 FYNNEI. This CDR3 has 15 amino acids. V trimming: 3 bases; J trimming: 3 bases; junction bases outside the gene matches: 3. The CDR3: CASSEVRGHTGELFF. CDR3 nucleotides: TGTGCCAGCAGTGAGGTCAGGGGGCACACCGGGGAGCTGTTTTTT.